These 29 T cell receptor beta chains were sequenced from one sample in a study of T cell repertoires in cytomegalovirus infection. TCRdb processed the reads anew with MiXCR; each CDR3 protein has one entry. The data hold roughly 280,000 distinct CDR3 sequences, with approximately 10% observed a single time. The sample comprised PBMCs. Every receptor here comes from a human donor in good health (CMV status not recorded). Some clones in this sample may be carry-over from other donors' samples.

Ten or more counts support this clonotype. CDR3 amino acids: CASSPGASYNEQFF. DNA for the CDR3: TGTGCCAGCAGTCCAGGGGCAAGCTACAATGAGCAGTTCTTC. The chain combines TRBV12-3 or TRBV12-4 with TRBJ2-1, with D possibly TRBD1 on 6 matching bases. CDR3 length: 14 residues. Trimming removed 5 bases at V and 3 bases at J, with 11 bases between.

This clonotype showed up many times. The chain has TRBV19 and TRBJ1-3; D gene unclear. The CDR3 runs to 13 residues. V was trimmed by 4 bases and J by 11 bases, leaving 15 bases between them. Germline CDR1 and CDR2: LNHDA and SQIVND (reference sequence). The CDR3 region is CASSTSPGGSIYF. CDR3 nucleotide sequence: TGTGCCAGTAGTACAAGCCCGGGAGGATCCATATATTTT. Drawing the rest from reference TRBV19 and TRBJ1-3, the complete variable domain is DGGITQSPKYLFRKEGQNVTLSCEQNLNHDAMYWYRQDPGQGLRLIYYSQIVNDFQKGDIAEGYSVSREKKESFPLTVTSAQKNPTAFYLCASSTSPGGSIYFGEGSWLTVV.

Details on this clonotype: Being one base from a much bigger clone, this may be a read error. Since no conserved phenylalanine or tryptophan closes the CDR3, a read error is the likely cause. V and J are TRBV11-3 and TRBJ2-1; no clear D gene. Germline CDR1 is SGHNT and CDR2 is YENEEA. This CDR3 comprises 15 residues. Trimming left V 1 base short and J 4 bases short, with 11 bases between. The CDR3 spells CASSLGLTEYNEQFS. The CDR3 DNA is TGTGCCAGCAGCTTAGGGTTAACTGAATACAATGAGCAGTTCTCC.

This clonotype appeared a few times. The chain has TRBV28 and TRBJ2-2; D gene uncertain. The CDR3 consists of 16 residues. CDR1 MDHEN and CDR2 SYDVKM come from the germline V gene. V lost 3 bases, J lost 3 bases, and 14 bases lay in between. CDR3 loop: CASSFMAGLDTGELFF. The CDR3, as DNA: TGTGCCAGCAGTTTTATGGCCGGGTTGGACACCGGGGAGCTGTTTTTT.

This clonotype was counted a few times. The chain links TRBV20-1 to TRBJ1-1; tentative D call: TRBD1 (6 bases). Trimming took off 0 bases at V and 0 bases at J, with 14 bases between the two ends. The CDR3 is 16 amino acids. Germline V gives CDR1 DFQATT, CDR2 SNEGSKA (reference sequence). The CDR3 DNA follows: TGCAGTGCTAGAGATTCGGGGGGCTACTTGAACACTGAAGCTTTCTTT. It yields the protein CSARDSGGYLNTEAFF.

In its sample, this clonotype was seen many times. This sequence joins TRBV28 and TRBJ1-1; D is unresolved. The V and J ends lost 3 bases and 0 bases respectively, with 8 bases between them. The length of the CDR3 is 14 residues. Per germline, CDR1 MDHEN and CDR2 SYDVKM. This CDR3 reads CASSFRGLNTEAFF. The CDR3 nucleotides read TGTGCCAGCAGTTTTCGTGGGTTGAACACTGAAGCTTTCTTT.

This clonotype was picked up many times. This sequence joins TRBV20-1 and TRBJ2-3; 9 bases align to TRBD2. The CDR3 runs to 16 residues. Germline loops: CDR1 DFQATT, CDR2 SNEGSKA (reference sequence). Trimming removed 0 bases from V and 6 bases from J; junction bases left unmatched: 10. CDR3 in amino acids: CSARDHGSGSADTQYF. The CDR3 nucleotides read TGCAGTGCTAGAGATCATGGTAGCGGGAGTGCGGATACGCAGTATTTT.

The rearrangement joins TRBV12-3 or TRBV12-4 to TRBJ2-5, with D possibly matching TRBD2 (6 bases). V was pared by 6 bases and J by 2 bases, with 13 bases between. The CDR3 has 14 amino acids. The CDR3 spells CASSMGRGQETQYF. The CDR3 DNA reads TGTGCCAGCAGCATGGGTCGGGGGCAAGAGACCCAGTACTTC.

V gene TRBV23-1 combines with J gene TRBJ2-1; a possible D gene is TRBD1 (6 bases). TRBV23-1 is placed among ORFs of uncertain function. The V end lost 2 bases, the J end lost 0 bases, and 23 bases lay between the germline ends. There are 20 residues in the CDR3. The CDR3 bases are TGCGCCAGCAGTCAAAAACAGGGCCCCCAGCGCACTAGCTCCTACAATGAGCAGTTCTTC. This translates into CASSQKQGPQRTSSYNEQFF.

This clonotype was found many times. J is TRBJ2-7 and V is TRBV7-2, with 7 bases that match TRBD2. This CDR3 is 17 amino acids long. Germline V gene data show CDR1 as SGHTA and CDR2 as FQGNSA. Losses at the gene ends were 6 bases for V and 2 bases for J; bases not matched to a gene: 16. This CDR3 reads CASSRIPGGAVPYEQYF. The CDR3 DNA is TGTGCCAGCAGTCGCATCCCGGGGGGTGCCGTCCCCTACGAGCAGTACTTC.

This clonotype appeared many times. This chain joins TRBV7-2 and TRBJ2-1, with 12 bases aligning to TRBD2. The CDR3 is 17 residues long. Trimming removed 5 bases from V and 8 bases from J; junction bases left unmatched: 13. The germline V gene encodes CDR1 SGHTA and CDR2 FQGNSA. CDR3 in amino acids: CASSTTSGRSLGYEQFF. The CDR3 DNA reads as TGTGCCAGCAGCACTACTAGCGGGAGGTCCTTGGGGTATGAGCAGTTCTTC.

Ten or more counts support this clonotype. J is TRBJ2-7 and V is TRBV7-2, with 9 bases identical to TRBD2. J was trimmed by 2 bases and V by 4 bases; bases with no gene match: 9. This CDR3 region has 16 residues. CDR1 SGHTA and CDR2 FQGNSA come from the germline V gene. The CDR3 coding sequence is TGTGCCAGCAGCTCACGTTCTAGCGGGACGGCCTACGAGCAGTACTTC. This codes for CASSSRSSGTAYEQYF.

In regard to this clonotype: A much larger clone is a single base away; this may be a read error. The chain uses TRBV19 and TRBJ2-7; TRBD1 matches at 7 bases. V shed 6 bases, J shed 2 bases, and the junction held 13 bases outside the gene matches. The germline V gene has CDR1 LNHDA and CDR2 SQIVND (reference sequence). This CDR3 contains 16 residues. DNA for the CDR3: TGTGCCAGTAGCCAGACAGGGAATGGCCTTCCCTACGAGCAGTACTTC. Its translation is CASSQTGNGLPYEQYF.

The chain employs TRBV20-1 and TRBJ1-2, with D perhaps TRBD1 (5 bases). The germline gives CDR1 DFQATT, CDR2 SNEGSKA (reference sequence). This CDR3 comprises 13 residues. Trimming took 6 bases from V and 4 from J, leaving 15 bases between them. The CDR3 spells CSAGRAGSYGYTF. CDR3 bases: TGCAGTGCCGGCAGGGCAGGGAGCTATGGCTACACCTTC.

The V gene is TRBV15, the J gene TRBJ2-7, with D hard to call. The CDR3 covers 18 residues. Trimming removed 4 bases at V and 2 bases at J, with 24 bases between. Germline CDR1 is LNHNV and CDR2 is YYDKDF (reference sequence). CDR3 amino acids: CATSNYPDGSKVTYEQYF. Written as DNA, the CDR3 is TGTGCCACCAGCAACTACCCGGACGGGTCCAAGGTCACCTACGAGCAGTACTTC.

This clonotype was recorded at least ten times. This chain uses TRBV11-2 with TRBJ2-6, with D perhaps TRBD2 (7 bases). This CDR3 has 16 amino acids. Germline CDR1 is SGHAT and CDR2 is FQNNGV. Trimming shortened V by 5 bases and J by 3 bases, and 14 bases separated the two germline ends. The CDR3 DNA sequence: TGTGCCAGCAGCCCCCGGGGGGCGCTTGGGGCCAACGTCCTGACTTTC. This codes for CASSPRGALGANVLTF. Based on the CDR3 plus reference TRBV11-2 and TRBJ2-6, the full variable domain is EAGVAQSPRYKIIEKRQSVAFWCNPISGHATLYWYQQILGQGPKLLIQFQNNGVVDDSQLPKDRFSAERLKGVDSTLKIQPAKLEDSAVYLCASSPRGALGANVLTFGAGSRLTVL.

The table lists this clonotype with a few counts. This chain connects TRBV28 to TRBJ1-5, with a tentative D call TRBD1 (6 bases). The germline V gene encodes CDR1 MDHEN and CDR2 SYDVKM. This CDR3 region has 14 residues. The germline V and J ends were trimmed by 2 bases and 6 bases, with 11 bases remaining between them. CDR3 DNA: TGTGCCAGCAGTTTAAGGGGGGGGACTCAGCCCCAGCATTTT. Encoded protein: CASSLRGGTQPQHF.

This clonotype occurred a few times. The gene calls are TRBV30 and TRBJ1-2, with D possibly TRBD1 on 6 matching bases. CDR1 and CDR2 (germline): GTSNPN, SVGIG (reference sequence). Trimming shortened V by 2 bases and J by 6 bases, and 16 bases separated the two germline ends. CDR3 length: 14 amino acids. The CDR3 region has the DNA TGTGCCTGGAGTTATCCCAGGGGAAGCGATGGCTACACCTTC. Encoded protein: CAWSYPRGSDGYTF.

In this sample, this clonotype turned up many times. The chain is built from TRBV5-1 and TRBJ1-1, with D possibly TRBD1 on 6 matching bases. This CDR3 is 16 amino acids long. V dropped 4 bases and J dropped 7 bases, with 23 bases sitting between them. From germline, CDR1 is SGHRS and CDR2 YFSETQ. The CDR3 bases are TGCGCCAGCAGCCTTTCCAGGGGATCGAGAAGAGGTGAAGCTTTCTTT. Protein: CASSLSRGSRRGEAFF.

This clonotype was counted ten times or more. J is TRBJ1-2 and V is TRBV7-2; D gene ambiguous. Trimming shortened V by 1 base and J by 4 bases, and 13 bases separated the two germline ends. This CDR3 has 15 amino acids. The germline V gene encodes CDR1 SGHTA and CDR2 FQGNSA. In DNA, the CDR3 is TGTGCCAGCAGCTTAGTCAAGACCTTTCTCTATGGCTACACCTTC. Its translation: CASSLVKTFLYGYTF.

Ten or more counts support this clonotype. The chain combines TRBV12-3 or TRBV12-4 with TRBJ1-1, with 7 bases fitting TRBD1. The V and J ends lost 0 bases and 7 bases, in that order; junction bases with no gene match: 11. CDR3 size: 16 residues. CDR3 residues: CASSLAHGRGVFEAFF. The CDR3 coding sequence is TGTGCCAGCAGTTTAGCGCATGGCAGGGGGGTCTTTGAAGCTTTCTTT.

The J gene is TRBJ1-5, the V gene TRBV28; D might be TRBD1 (5 bases). The V gene lost 7 bases and the J gene lost 9 bases, with 16 bases spanning the gap. The CDR3 extends over 13 amino acids. Germline values: CDR1 MDHEN, CDR2 SYDVKM. The CDR3 loop is CASTLGGDGPQHF. The CDR3 DNA reads as TGTGCCAGCACCCTCGGGGGGGATGGGCCCCAGCATTTT.

The chain couples TRBV6-1 to TRBJ1-4; the match to TRBD1 covers 10 bases. The CDR3 is 14 residues long. The germline V gene encodes CDR1 MNHNS and CDR2 SASEGT. V was pared by 6 bases and J by 6 bases, with 4 bases of the junction left unmatched. CDR3 protein: CASSKTGGHEKLFF. The CDR3 nucleotides read TGTGCCAGCAGCAAGACAGGGGGCCATGAAAAACTGTTTTTT.

This clonotype was counted at least ten times. The V and J genes are TRBV12-3 or TRBV12-4 and TRBJ2-3; D is perhaps TRBD2 (6 bases). V gave up 4 bases and J gave up 0 bases, with 11 bases separating them. The CDR3 runs to 15 residues. The CDR3 loop is CASSWLAKSTDTQYF. CDR3 DNA sequence: TGTGCCAGCAGTTGGCTAGCGAAGAGCACAGATACGCAGTATTTT.

This clonotype was detected only a few times. The chain combines TRBV20-1 with TRBJ1-5, with unresolved D. Germline V gene lookup returns CDR1 DFQATT and CDR2 SNEGSKA (reference sequence). The ends were cut back, 1 base at V and 4 bases at J, with 5 bases in the middle. The CDR3 has 12 amino acids. CDR3 sequence (DNA): TGCAGTGCTAGAGTGAGGAATCAGCCCCAGCATTTT. This gives the protein CSARVRNQPQHF.

This clonotype has a count of ten or more. The V call is TRBV7-9, the J call TRBJ1-6; TRBD1 might be the D (6 bases). V shed 0 bases and J shed 7 bases, with 16 bases lying between them. Germline V lookup: CDR1 SEHNR, CDR2 FQNEAQ (reference sequence). The CDR3 is 17 amino acids. The CDR3 coding sequence is TGTGCCAGCAGCTTAGCCTCGGCGGGGGCGATGAATTCACCCCTCCACTTT. Translating gives CASSLASAGAMNSPLHF. The full variable domain, with the rest looked up from reference TRBV7-9 and TRBJ1-6, is DTGVSQNPRHKITKRGQNVTFRCDPISEHNRLYWYRQTLGQGPEFLTYFQNEAQLEKSRLLSDRFSAERPKGSFSTLEIQRTEQGDSAMYLCASSLASAGAMNSPLHFGNGTRLTVT.

The DNA of the CDR3 is TGTGCCAGCAGCTACCTGGGGGGGGGCGCCATCGGGGAGCTGTTTTTT. Translated, it gives CASSYLGGGAIGELFF. V and J are TRBV5-5 and TRBJ2-2; TRBD2 might be the D (7 bases). The CDR3 spans 16 residues. Germline CDR1 and CDR2: SGHKS and YYEKEE (reference sequence). Trimming cost V 3 bases and J 7 bases, with 19 bases left between them.

On this clonotype: One base away lies a much larger clone, so this may be a sequencing read error. This chain uses TRBV7-3 with TRBJ1-6; D possibly corresponds to TRBD1 (6 bases). The CDR3 is made up of 14 amino acids. Looked up from germline, CDR1 is SGHTA and CDR2 is FQGTGA. The CDR3 DNA reads TGTGTCAGCAGCTTAACAGGGTTGGGCTCACCCCTCCACTTT. Its protein is CVSSLTGLGSPLHF. Drawing the rest from reference TRBV7-3 and TRBJ1-6, the complete variable domain is GAGVSQTPSNKVTEKGKYVELRCDPISGHTALYWYRQSLGQGPEFLIYFQGTGAADDSGLPNDRFFAVRPEGSVSTLKIQRTERGDSAVYLCVSSLTGLGSPLHFGNGTRLTVT.

A few counts support this clonotype. V is TRBV23-1 and J is TRBJ2-7; D gene unclear. TRBV23-1 is classed as an ORF, of uncertain function. The V end was cut by 0 bases, the J end by 0 bases, with 9 bases between. CDR3 size: 15 residues. The CDR3 loop is CASSQSDAASYEQYF. The CDR3 region has the DNA TGCGCCAGCAGTCAATCCGACGCGGCCTCCTACGAGCAGTACTTC.